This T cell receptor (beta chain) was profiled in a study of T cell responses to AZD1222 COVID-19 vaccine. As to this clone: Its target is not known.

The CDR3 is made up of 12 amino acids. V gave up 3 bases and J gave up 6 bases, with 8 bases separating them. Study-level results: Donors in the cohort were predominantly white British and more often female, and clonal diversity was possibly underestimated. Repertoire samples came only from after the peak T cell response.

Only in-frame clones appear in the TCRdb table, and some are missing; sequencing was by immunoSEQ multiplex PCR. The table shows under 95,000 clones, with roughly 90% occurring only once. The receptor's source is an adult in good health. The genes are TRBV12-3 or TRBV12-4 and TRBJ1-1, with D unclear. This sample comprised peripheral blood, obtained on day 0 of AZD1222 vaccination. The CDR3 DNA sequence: TGTGCCAGCAGTTTTGCAAATGCTGAAGCTTTCTTT. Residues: CASSFANAEAFF.